A selection of T cell receptor beta chains follows, all from one sample in a study of OX40 agonist ivuxolimab in advanced cancers. Data came from immunoSEQ multiplex PCR; TCRdb stores just in-frame clones and leaves some out. Here the sample spans tens of thousands of clones, roughly 84% being singletons. This specimen consisted of CD4+ or CD8+ T cells sorted from blood, obtained in a trial of the OX40 agonist ivuxolimab. The source is an adult with an advanced solid tumor such as melanoma, head and neck, liver or kidney cancer. Both conserved end residues are part of each CDR3. The order of the fields is D gene, J gene, clone size, V gene, CDR3 protein, CDR3 DNA. The D gene is left open where the match is weak. Clone sizes are given selectively: once, few, many, or a class where the clone is expanded.

- | TRBJ1-2 | - | TRBV6-1 | CAGRDLGPVNYGYTF | TGTGCCGGTAGGGATCTGGGTCCAGTAAACTATGGCTACACCTTC
- | TRBJ2-1 | few | TRBV28 | CATTVPGAPSDEQFF | TGTGCCACCACAGTCCCCGGGGCCCCCTCCGATGAGCAGTTCTTC
- | TRBJ1-3 | - | TRBV11-3 | CASSHYPGASGNTIYF | TGTGCCAGCAGCCACTACCCAGGGGCCTCTGGAAACACCATATATTTT
- | TRBJ1-5 | - | TRBV28 | CASSTLGGGRQPQHF | TGTGCCAGCAGTACACTCGGGGGAGGTAGGCAGCCCCAGCATTTT
- | TRBJ2-7 | - | TRBV27 | CASSLSAASSYEQYF | TGTGCCAGCAGTTTATCGGCGGCCAGCTCCTACGAGCAGTACTTC
- | TRBJ2-7 | - | TRBV11-2 | CASSLRWQGAYEQYF | TGTGCCAGCAGCTTAAGATGGCAGGGCGCCTACGAGCAGTACTTC
- | TRBJ1-1 | - | TRBV27 | CASSFGSDTEAFF | TGTGCCAGCAGTTTCGGGTCGGACACTGAAGCTTTCTTT
TRBD1 | TRBJ2-1 | - | TRBV5-1 | CASSQPGQGAAEQFF | TGCGCCAGCAGCCAACCGGGACAGGGGGCGGCTGAGCAGTTCTTC
- | TRBJ2-5 | - | TRBV7-2 | CASSLANQETQYF | TGTGCCAGCAGCTTAGCAAACCAAGAGACCCAGTACTTC
- | TRBJ2-7 | once | TRBV10-2 | CASSEREKFYEQYF | TGCGCCAGCAGTGAGAGGGAGAAATTCTACGAGCAGTACTTC
- | TRBJ2-1 | - | TRBV4-3 | CASSQDPLRGNEQFF | TGCGCCAGCAGCCAAGACCCTCTTCGGGGCAATGAGCAGTTCTTC
TRBD1 | TRBJ2-7 | - | TRBV4-1 | CASSQSRQGDYEQYF | TGCGCCAGCAGCCAATCGAGACAGGGGGACTACGAGCAGTACTTC
TRBD1 | TRBJ1-2 | - | TRBV6-1 | CASKEAHRGGYTF | TGTGCCAGCAAAGAGGCCCACAGGGGTGGCTACACCTTC
- | TRBJ2-3 | once | TRBV19 | CASSIVSDFTDTQYF | TGTGCCAGTAGTATAGTGAGTGACTTCACAGATACGCAGTATTTT
- | TRBJ1-1 | - | TRBV4-3 | CASSQDLRGTEAFF | TGCGCCAGCAGCCAAGATCTAAGGGGCACTGAAGCTTTCTTT
TRBD1 | TRBJ1-1 | - | TRBV13 | CASSLDGTGDTEAFF | TGTGCCAGCAGCTTAGACGGTACAGGGGACACTGAAGCTTTCTTT
- | TRBJ1-6 | once | TRBV7-9 | CASSLGSTGSPLHF | TGTGCCAGCAGCTTAGGGTCCACAGGATCACCCCTCCACTTT
- | TRBJ1-2 | once | TRBV6-5 | CASSSPEGRWYGYTF | TGTGCCAGCAGTTCCCCGGAGGGGCGCTGGTATGGCTACACCTTC
TRBD1 | TRBJ1-1 | few | TRBV5-4 | CASSLGGGGADTEAFF | TGTGCCAGCAGCTTGGGCGGAGGGGGCGCGGACACTGAAGCTTTCTTT
TRBD2 | TRBJ2-5 | - | TRBV10-3 | CAISATSGGQETQYF | TGTGCCATCAGCGCTACTAGCGGGGGACAAGAGACCCAGTACTTC
- | TRBJ1-1 | - | TRBV7-2 | CASSLVTLRAEAFF | TGTGCCAGCAGCTTAGTCACACTTAGGGCTGAAGCTTTCTTT
- | TRBJ1-2 | - | TRBV5-1 | CASSLDPLSSGYTF | TGCGCCAGCAGCTTGGATCCCCTTAGCTCTGGCTACACCTTC
- | TRBJ2-7 | - | TRBV7-9 | CASSPALAGPQQYF | TGTGCCAGCAGCCCCGCACTAGCAGGTCCCCAGCAGTACTTC
- | TRBJ2-5 | - | TRBV4-3 | CASSQGLFQETQYF | TGCGCCAGCAGCCAAGGACTGTTCCAAGAGACCCAGTACTTC
- | TRBJ2-4 | - | TRBV5-5 | CASSLQGGVAKNIQYF | TGTGCCAGCAGCTTACAGGGAGGGGTAGCCAAAAACATTCAGTACTTC
- | TRBJ2-5 | - | TRBV7-9 | CASSLEGQRAWETQYF | TGTGCCAGCAGCTTAGAAGGGCAGCGCGCGTGGGAGACCCAGTACTTC
TRBD1 | TRBJ1-1 | - | TRBV7-9 | CASSLGTGEAFF | TGTGCCAGCAGCTTAGGGACAGGTGAAGCTTTCTTT
TRBD1 | TRBJ1-2 | - | TRBV7-3 | CASSEGQGGGYTF | TGTGCCAGCAGCGAGGGACAGGGGGGTGGCTACACCTTC
- | TRBJ2-2 | - | TRBV5-6 | CASSWPLQGSTGELFF | TGTGCCAGCAGCTGGCCCCTTCAGGGTAGCACCGGGGAGCTGTTTTTT
- | TRBJ1-1 | - | TRBV2 | CASSLEGGNTEAFF | TGTGCCAGCAGCCTGGAGGGGGGGAACACTGAAGCTTTCTTT
- | TRBJ2-3 | - | TRBV18 | CASSPMQGMDTQYF | TGTGCCAGCTCACCAATGCAGGGGATGGATACGCAGTATTTT
TRBD2 | TRBJ2-3 | - | TRBV7-2 | CASSFLASGGRTDTQYF | TGTGCCAGCAGCTTTCTGGCTAGCGGGGGACGCACAGATACGCAGTATTTT
- | TRBJ2-7 | - | TRBV11-3 | CASSPPRGGYEQYF | TGTGCCAGCAGCCCCCCCAGGGGAGGGTACGAGCAGTACTTC
TRBD1 | TRBJ1-2 | - | TRBV5-8 | CASSTSPGGVYGYTF | TGTGCCAGCAGCACCTCCCCAGGGGGTGTCTATGGCTACACCTTC
- | TRBJ2-5 | - | TRBV27 | CASGLRGIGETQYF | TGTGCCAGTGGGTTGAGGGGGATCGGCGAGACCCAGTACTTC
TRBD1 | TRBJ2-7 | - | TRBV4-3 | CASSHRDRPYEQYF | TGCGCCAGCAGCCACCGGGACAGACCCTACGAGCAGTACTTC
TRBD1 | TRBJ1-1 | few | TRBV6-4 | CASSPKGQGANEAFF | TGTGCCAGCAGTCCGAAGGGACAGGGGGCCAATGAAGCTTTCTTT
- | TRBJ2-5 | - | TRBV28 | CASSPRVLGFQETQYF | TGTGCCAGCAGTCCCCGCGTGCTGGGATTCCAAGAGACCCAGTACTTC
- | TRBJ2-6 | - | TRBV6-5 | CASRIGSGANVLTF | TGTGCCAGCAGGATCGGTTCTGGGGCCAACGTCCTGACTTTC
- | TRBJ1-2 | - | TRBV5-1 | CASSKGGNYGYTF | TGCGCCAGCAGCAAGGGAGGGAACTATGGCTACACCTTC
TRBD2 | TRBJ2-7 | - | TRBV11-2 | CASSLLTSVDEQYF | TGTGCCAGCAGCTTATTGACTAGCGTGGACGAGCAGTACTTC
- | TRBJ1-1 | - | TRBV5-1 | CASSFAGTNTEAFF | TGCGCCAGCAGCTTTGCAGGGACGAACACTGAAGCTTTCTTT
- | TRBJ2-1 | - | TRBV27 | CASSFAHLTGTNSQFF | TGTGCCAGCAGTTTTGCTCATCTCACCGGGACAAACTCCCAATTCTTC
- | TRBJ1-2 | - | TRBV5-6 | CASSLVSNYGYTF | TGTGCCAGCAGCTTGGTCAGTAACTATGGCTACACCTTC
TRBD1 | TRBJ2-7 | - | TRBV28 | CASSSSGQETYEQYF | TGTGCCAGCAGTTCATCTGGACAGGAGACCTACGAGCAGTACTTC